One and the same sample provided the 7 T cell receptor beta chains below, sequenced in a study of cytomegalovirus exposure and HLA in healthy donors. Primers: 60 Vbeta forward and 13 Jbeta reverse. Profiling relied on immunoSEQ multiplex PCR, and the TCRdb table lists in-frame clones only, not all of them. This repertoire shows just over 150,000 clones, approximately 82% found once; its top ten account for under 6.5%. Sequencing used PBMCs. These receptors came from a man in his fifties or sixties in good health and CMV-seropositive.

The V gene is TRBV5-4, the J gene TRBJ2-2; TRBD2 matches 7 bases. CDR1 is SGHNT and CDR2 is YYREEE in the germline V gene (reference sequence). V gave up 3 bases and J gave up 1 base; unmatched junction bases: 6. The CDR3 contains 16 residues. The DNA for the CDR3 is TGTGCCAGCAGCTCCAGTGGGGGGGAGAACACCGGGGAGCTGTTTTTT. It is translated as CASSSSGGENTGELFF.

The CDR3, as DNA: TGTGCCAGCAGCTTAAACGGGGGGTTGGGGGAGCAGTACTTC. This gives the protein CASSLNGGLGEQYF. The chain uses TRBV7-3 and TRBJ2-7, with TRBD2 matching over 7 bases. Germline loops: CDR1 SGHTA, CDR2 FQGTGA. V gave up 1 base and J gave up 7 bases; unmatched junction bases: 7. The CDR3 is made up of 14 amino acids.

The chain joins TRBV7-8 to TRBJ2-1; D perhaps matches TRBD2 (6 bases). The CDR3 covers 15 residues. Germline values: CDR1 SGHVS, CDR2 FQNEAQ. Between the trimmed V and J ends, which lost 1 base and 7 bases, there was a span of 14 bases. The DNA for the CDR3 is TGTGCCAGCAGCTTAGTCGGGGCAGGGAGGAATGAGCAGTTCTTC. As protein: CASSLVGAGRNEQFF.

Here the CDR3 reads CASSLTSGSSYNEQFF. Here the CDR3 DNA reads TGCGCCAGCAGCCTGACTAGCGGGAGCTCCTACAATGAGCAGTTCTTC. The rearrangement links TRBV5-1 to TRBJ2-1; 12 positions agree with TRBD2. V was pared by 4 bases and J by 0 bases, with 2 bases of the junction left unmatched. Germline V gene data show CDR1 as SGHRS and CDR2 as YFSETQ. CDR3 length: 16 amino acids. Using reference TRBV5-1 and TRBJ2-1 for the parts outside the CDR3, the full variable domain is KAGVTQTPRYLIKTRGQQVTLSCSPISGHRSVSWYQQTPGQGLQFLFEYFSETQRNKGNFPGRFSGRQFSNSRSEMNVSTLELGDSALYLCASSLTSGSSYNEQFFGPGTRLTVL.

V gene TRBV29-1 combines with J gene TRBJ2-1, with 12 bases matching TRBD2. The V and J ends lost 5 bases and 7 bases, in that order; junction bases with no gene match: 9. Germline V lookup: CDR1 SQVTM, CDR2 ANQGSEA. CDR3 length equals 15 residues. CDR3 residues: CSVKTSGRGWNEQFF. The CDR3 DNA is TGCAGCGTTAAGACTAGCGGGAGAGGGTGGAATGAGCAGTTCTTC.

The chain uses TRBV7-3 and TRBJ1-2; D is perhaps TRBD1 (5 bases). CDR1 is SGHTA, CDR2 FQGTGA, per germline. V was cut by 5 bases and J by 2 bases, with 15 bases left in between. The CDR3 length is 15 residues. CDR3 nucleotides: TGTGCCAGCAGCCCACGGGGGACGGGAAACTATGGCTACACCTTC. Its protein is CASSPRGTGNYGYTF.

This chain joins TRBV11-1 and TRBJ2-2; the D gene is possibly TRBD2 (5 bases). The CDR3 extends over 13 amino acids. Germline V lookup: CDR1 SGHAT, CDR2 FQDESV (reference sequence). The V and J ends lost 2 bases and 6 bases respectively, with 7 bases between them. This CDR3 is CASSLRGAGELFF. As DNA, the CDR3 is TGTGCCAGCAGCTTACGGGGAGCCGGGGAGCTGTTTTTT.